One T cell receptor beta chain is described in this entry. Its recognized antigen is unknown. Per-base quality was not reported, and no clone a single base away is much larger than it. The sample belongs to a study of beta chain features in type 1 diabetes (dated by TCRdb to between 2017 and 2018). The study in broad terms: No differences in mean age, gender distribution, total cell number or subset yield were found between patients and healthy donors. A total of 85 million to 110 million sorted cells were examined across all samples, and RNA yield correlated strongly with the number of cells per subset. In the study, TCRB repertoires of sorted circulating CD4+ T cell subsets from recently diagnosed type 1 diabetes patients were compared with those of matched healthy donors. Whereas all 28 donors provided naive and central memory subsets, regulatory and stem cell-like memory subsets were isolated from just 8 patients and roughly 8 healthy donors.

Broad study findings and their caveats: Because cDNA was sequenced instead of genomic DNA, activated cells with high expression could be over-represented, although the groups did not differ in activation or CD3 levels. PCR might favor shorter templates, but patient and control samples were amplified and corrected together, so any skew would affect both groups equally. Naive, central memory and regulatory TCRB repertoires appeared to be more alike among patients than among healthy donors. HLA sub-analyses involved small numbers of individuals, so any influence of HLA type on TCRB rearrangement remained unresolved. In all four CD4+ subsets, TCRB CDR3 length was moderately but significantly shorter in type 1 diabetes patients. At VDJ recombination sites, patients with type 1 diabetes made fewer insertions and deleted more nucleotides, a pattern implying thymic rearrangement abnormalities.

The entire amount of isolated RNA was reverse transcribed using the High Capacity cDNA Reverse Transcription Kit, so the sequenced TCRB transcripts were expressed ones. Naive, central memory and regulatory T cell samples underwent deep immunoSEQ sequencing, averaging about 3.57 million total reads per sample. Sorted cells were lysed in RLT buffer, and RNA was extracted using DNase-treated RNeasy Micro or Mini kits according to cell number. Each cell subset was processed on its own to prevent cross-contamination, while patient and healthy donor samples were processed together. Using the immunoSEQ multiplex PCR, TCRB sequences were amplified from cDNA into 87-bp fragments spanning the CDR3 region. Sequencing of the amplicons was performed on the Illumina HiSeq platform. Per the authors' processing: PCR bias was computationally corrected using synthetic template baselines, reads within Hamming distance 2 were collapsed, and singletons that could not be merged were discarded. Reads were aligned against IMGT so that V, D and J genes, CDR3 length and insertions or deletions at six rearrangement sites could be assigned. Within each subset, clonotype counts were normalized to sorted cell number, after which true diversity and Gini coefficients were computed with the tcR R package. The overlap coefficient, calculated on TCRB nucleotide sequences, was used to measure repertoire sharing. The clones in this table, taken by TCRdb from immuneACCESS, are in-frame only. Not every clone is retained; where verified, under half of the shortfall comes from an unresolved V gene, and the cause of the rest is unknown. V, J and clone size reflect that table, while D and trimming were determined from the DNA. The sample includes about 160,000 clones, with less than 9.5% observed a single time. The ten largest clonotypes hold about 0.9% of the sample.

From each donor, a single peripheral blood sample of about 100 mL on average was drawn into heparinised tubes. A BD FACSAria II and a panel including CD45RO, CCR7, CD25, CD127, CD95 and CD27 were used to sort naive, central memory, regulatory and stem cell-like memory CD4+ T cells. A purity above 98% was achieved for all sorted populations. PBMCs were separated immediately by Lymphoprep density gradient centrifugation and were stained directly, without being cultured. Samples were stained and sorted in pairs, with one healthy donor and one patient per experiment, so that batch effects were minimized. Taken from the germline V gene, the CDR1 and CDR2 loops are MRHNA and SNTAGT. The CDR3 runs 15 residues from the cysteine to the phenylalanine. Of all the DNA, just the CDR3 is kept, 45 bases in frame from base 1. Ends trimmed: V by 3 bases, J by 7 bases; bases unmatched to a gene: 9.

Here the chain combines TRBV6-4 and TRBJ2-1, and TRBD2 matches 7 of the central bases. The sample taken for sequencing was central memory CD4+ T cells from blood. This sequence originates from a woman between 35 and 50 years old with type 1 diabetes. For the CDR3, the sequence is CASSETSALGNEQFF. Read as DNA, the sequence is TGTGCCAGCAGTGAAACTAGCGCCTTGGGGAATGAGCAGTTCTTC.